Listed here are 29 T cell receptor beta chains from one sample, sequenced in a study of type 1 and type 2 diabetes patients. The PCR template was genomic DNA. The TCR beta CDR3 region was amplified using 30 forward and 13 reverse primers. TCRdb independently ran MiXCR on the multiplex PCR reads; one entry per CDR3 protein. The table has a few hundred thousand distinct CDR3 sequences, roughly 50% seen once; the top ten hold roughly 13%. The material sequenced was peripheral blood mononuclear cells (PBMCs). The receptors stem from a man in his late teens or twenties with type 2 diabetes.

This clonotype was counted a few times. This chain connects TRBV7-2 to TRBJ2-5; D might be TRBD1 or TRBD2, each matching 5 bases. The V end lost 4 bases, the J end lost 2 bases, and 14 bases lay between the germline ends. The germline V gene has CDR1 SGHTA and CDR2 FQGNSA. This CDR3 contains 15 residues. CDR3 nucleotides: TGTGCCAGCAGCTACCATGGGGGTATACAAGAGACCCAGTACTTC. Translation: CASSYHGGIQETQYF.

The gene calls are TRBV19 and TRBJ2-3, with D perhaps TRBD1 or TRBD2 (5 bases each). The CDR3 contains 14 residues. The germline V gene has CDR1 LNHDA and CDR2 SQIVND (reference sequence). Trimming cost V 6 bases and J 2 bases, with 12 bases left between them. The CDR3 DNA is TGTGCCAGTAGCCCGACTGGGACCACAGATACGCAGTATTTT. It specifies CASSPTGTTDTQYF.

This clonotype was recorded once. This chain links TRBV9 with TRBJ1-2; TRBD1 matches 7 bases. The length of the CDR3 is 14 residues. V shed 0 bases, J shed 2 bases, and the junction held 1 base outside the gene matches. From germline, CDR1 is SGDLS and CDR2 YYNGEE. CDR3 in amino acids: CASSVEGQNYGYTF. The DNA for the CDR3 is TGTGCCAGCAGCGTAGAGGGACAGAACTATGGCTACACCTTC.

The gene calls are TRBV4-1 and TRBJ2-3, with 7 bases that match TRBD2. Germline V CDR1 and CDR2: MGHRA, YSYEKL. The trim removed 4 bases at V and 3 bases at J, leaving 13 bases unmatched. This CDR3 has 17 amino acids. The CDR3 DNA follows: TGCGCCAGCAGCCTCCGGGTTGGGGGGGGAAGGACAGATACGCAGTATTTT. It is translated as CASSLRVGGGRTDTQYF.

The CDR3 DNA reads TGTGCCAGCAGGGCACAGGGGGGAAGCAATCAGCCCCAGCATTTT. Translating it yields CASRAQGGSNQPQHF. The V call is TRBV5-8, the J call TRBJ1-5; the match to TRBD1 covers 8 bases. Trimming cost V 5 bases and J 1 base; bases outside gene matches: 5. This CDR3 is built from 15 residues. Germline lookup yields CDR1 SGHTS and CDR2 YDEGEE.

V usage is TRBV5-1 and J usage is TRBJ1-1; D is undetermined. Trimming stripped 4 bases from V and 2 bases from J, with 9 bases between. CDR3 length equals 13 residues. CDR1 SGHRS and CDR2 YFSETQ come from the germline V gene. CDR3: CASSGLYNTEAFF. Here the CDR3 DNA reads TGCGCCAGCAGCGGCTTGTACAACACTGAAGCTTTCTTT. Full variable domain (rest looked up from reference TRBV5-1 and TRBJ1-1): KAGVTQTPRYLIKTRGQQVTLSCSPISGHRSVSWYQQTPGQGLQFLFEYFSETQRNKGNFPGRFSGRQFSNSRSEMNVSTLELGDSALYLCASSGLYNTEAFFGQGTRLTVV.

The V and J genes are TRBV27 and TRBJ2-5, with TRBD2 matching over 16 bases. The J call may not be correct, given that the DNA end is closer to TRBJ2-7. CDR1 is MNHEY, CDR2 SMNVEV, per germline (reference sequence). The CDR3 runs to 16 residues. Here the CDR3 DNA reads TGTGCCAGCAGTTTGGGGACTAGCGGGAGGGTATACGAGCAGTACTTC. Protein product: CASSLGTSGRVYEQYF.

The genes are TRBV3-1 and TRBJ2-7; no definite D call. The CDR3 runs to 14 residues. Germline lookup yields CDR1 LGHDT and CDR2 YNNKEL (reference sequence). Trimming took off 0 bases at V and 4 bases at J, with 10 bases between the two ends. The CDR3 loop reads CASSQDKGIYEQYF. CDR3 in DNA: TGTGCCAGCAGCCAAGACAAGGGTATATACGAGCAGTACTTC.

The J gene is TRBJ2-7, the V gene TRBV6-5; D not resolved. The germline gives CDR1 MNHEY, CDR2 SVGAGI. Trimming removed 0 bases at V and 5 bases at J, with 14 bases between. This CDR3 has 15 residues. The chain's CDR3 is CASSYSLVSSDEQYF. CDR3 in DNA: TGTGCCAGCAGTTACTCCCTCGTTTCATCGGACGAGCAGTACTTC.

In regard to this clonotype: A much more abundant neighbour one base away suggests this may be a read error. The chain joins TRBV2 to TRBJ1-1; the D is unclear. Trimming pared 4 bases from V and 2 bases from J, leaving 11 bases between. The CDR3 is made up of 14 amino acids. Germline V CDR1 and CDR2: SNHLY, FYNNEI. DNA for the CDR3: TGTGCCAGCAGTGGTTTTACCGGTAACACTGAAGCTTTCTTT. Its protein is CASSGFTGNTEAFF.

V is TRBV29-1 and J is TRBJ1-1; 8 bases are shared with TRBD1. CDR3 length: 12 residues. From germline, CDR1 is SQVTM and CDR2 ANQGSEA. V lost 6 bases, J lost 7 bases, and 7 bases stayed unmatched. The CDR3 nucleotides are TGCAGCGTCCAGGGACAGGCCTTTGAAGCTTTCTTT. It codes for CSVQGQAFEAFF.

In DNA, the CDR3 is TGTGCCAGCAGCGCCAATGCCGCGGGGACAGGCTATGGCTACACCTTC. This encodes CASSANAAGTGYGYTF. V gene TRBV11-2 combines with J gene TRBJ1-2; TRBD1 aligns across 8 bases. With V trimmed by 5 bases and J by 4 bases, 12 bases remained unmatched. The V gene's germline CDR1 is SGHAT and CDR2 FQNNGV. CDR3 length equals 16 residues.

V is TRBV28 and J is TRBJ1-2; D remains unclear. Germline CDR1 reads MDHEN; CDR2 reads SYDVKM. V was trimmed by 7 bases and J by 6 bases, leaving 12 bases between them. The CDR3 sequence is 12 residues long. CDR3 sequence reads: CASTSTGDGYTF. CDR3 bases: TGTGCCAGCACCTCAACCGGGGATGGCTACACCTTC.

This clonotype was counted a few times. V usage is TRBV2 and J usage is TRBJ2-1; possible D gene TRBD1, 8 bases. Trimming left V 4 bases short and J 8 bases short, with 18 bases between. The CDR3 sequence is 15 residues long. Germline lookup yields CDR1 SNHLY and CDR2 FYNNEI. CDR3 bases: TGTGCCAGCAGTGTAGGACAGGGTGGGGGGGATGAGCAGTTCTTC. This encodes CASSVGQGGGDEQFF.

This clonotype was counted between two and nine times. The V call is TRBV11-2, the J call TRBJ2-1, with D hard to call. This CDR3 has 11 amino acids. The ends were cut back, 10 bases at V and 6 bases at J, with 10 bases in the middle. The germline V gene has CDR1 SGHAT and CDR2 FQNNGV. The CDR3 loop reads CATTRANEQFF. In DNA form, the CDR3 reads TGTGCCACCACTCGGGCCAATGAGCAGTTCTTC.

This clonotype was counted once. The CDR3 DNA reads TGTGCCAGTAGTAAGGACCCCCCGGGGGGGACTAGCTACGAGCAGTACTTC. Its protein is CASSKDPPGGTSYEQYF. V and J are TRBV19 and TRBJ2-7; 8 bases are a match to TRBD2. The V gene's germline CDR1 is LNHDA and CDR2 SQIVND (reference sequence). The CDR3 has 17 amino acids. The V segment lost 4 bases and the J segment 3 bases; nucleotides outside the gene matches: 14.

This clonotype has only a few counts. The V gene is TRBV13, the J gene TRBJ1-6; D perhaps matches TRBD1 (5 bases). Germline loops: CDR1 PRHDT, CDR2 FYEKMQ (reference sequence). V was pared by 3 bases and J by 9 bases, with 15 bases between. This CDR3 spans 15 amino acids. CDR3 amino acids: CASSFSQGLGSPLHF. For the CDR3, the DNA is TGTGCCAGCAGCTTCAGTCAGGGACTAGGTTCACCCCTCCACTTT.

The CDR3 DNA is TGTGCCAGCAACCGACAGGCGGCTGATGGTTCACCCCTCCACTTT. This translates into CASNRQAADGSPLHF. The chain carries TRBV6-1 and TRBJ1-6; D possibly corresponds to TRBD1 (6 bases). The CDR3 is made up of 15 amino acids. Germline V gives CDR1 MNHNS, CDR2 SASEGT. Trimming removed 7 bases at V and 9 bases at J, with 19 bases between.

This clonotype was found once. The chain is built from TRBV6-2 or TRBV6-3 and TRBJ2-7; TRBD2 is a possible D gene (5 bases). CDR1 MNHEY and CDR2 SVGEGT come from the germline V gene. The CDR3 extends over 15 amino acids. Trimming took off 2 bases at V and 7 bases at J, with 18 bases between the two ends. CDR3 sequence: CASSYRGRTYNEQYF. DNA for the CDR3: TGTGCCAGCAGTTACCGAGGGAGAACCTACAATGAGCAGTACTTC.

Ten or more counts support this clonotype. This chain links TRBV15 with TRBJ1-2, with D unclear. This CDR3 comprises 16 residues. Germline lookup yields CDR1 LNHNV and CDR2 YYDKDF (reference sequence). V lost 0 bases to trimming and J lost 0 bases, with 11 bases between them. The CDR3 bases are TGTGCCACCAGCAGAGATCCCAGAACAGCTAACTATGGCTACACCTTC. This translates into CATSRDPRTANYGYTF.

The chain has TRBV29-1 and TRBJ2-2; D uncertain. Trimming stripped 7 bases from V and 2 bases from J, with 14 bases between. This CDR3 comprises 14 residues. Germline assignment: CDR1 SQVTM and CDR2 ANQGSEA. In nucleotides, the CDR3 is TGCAGCGCGTTGCCTCATTCCAACACCGGGGAGCTGTTTTTT. Amino acid sequence: CSALPHSNTGELFF.

V gene TRBV6-5 combines with J gene TRBJ2-7; no reliable D call. Germline V gene lookup returns CDR1 MNHEY and CDR2 SVGAGI. The germline V and J ends were trimmed by 9 bases and 3 bases, with 9 bases remaining between them. The CDR3 totals 11 residues. CDR3 in amino acids: CASDWLYEQYF. For the CDR3, the DNA is TGTGCCAGTGACTGGCTCTACGAGCAGTACTTC.

There are a few counts of this clonotype. This chain connects TRBV2 to TRBJ1-2; no reliable D call. V gave up 6 bases and J gave up 8 bases, with 13 bases separating them. Germline V gene lookup returns CDR1 SNHLY and CDR2 FYNNEI. CDR3 length: 12 amino acids. The DNA for the CDR3 is TGTGCCAGCAGGGCCCACGGCGGCGGCTACACCTTC. The encoded protein is CASRAHGGGYTF.

This clonotype has a handful of counts. The chain employs TRBV7-2 and TRBJ2-7; 12 bases fit TRBD2. Germline values: CDR1 SGHTA, CDR2 FQGNSA. The CDR3 has 17 amino acids. The V segment lost 3 bases and the J segment 0 bases; nucleotides outside the gene matches: 6. Written as DNA, the CDR3 is TGTGCCAGCAGCTTTCCTAAGACTAGCGGGAGCTCCTACGAGCAGTACTTC. It codes for CASSFPKTSGSSYEQYF.

The chain links TRBV27 to TRBJ1-1; D gene ambiguous. Germline V gene sequence: CDR1 MNHEY, CDR2 SMNVEV (reference sequence). CDR3 length: 15 residues. V lost 10 bases and J 0 bases, leaving 18 bases between the germline ends. For the CDR3, the DNA is TGTGCCACCCGGCCGCTGGCCCTTCTGAACACTGAAGCTTTCTTT. It encodes CATRPLALLNTEAFF.

The chain employs TRBV7-9 and TRBJ2-7; D is perhaps TRBD2 (6 bases). CDR3 length equals 16 residues. Germline-derived CDR1 and CDR2 are SEHNR and FQNEAQ (reference sequence). Trimming removed 1 base from V and 0 bases from J, with 13 bases in between. The CDR3 bases are TGTGCCAGCAGCTTAGGCGGGGCGGCAGCCTCCTACGAGCAGTACTTC. This codes for CASSLGGAAASYEQYF.

The chain uses TRBV10-3 and TRBJ1-1; no reliable D call. The germline V and J ends were trimmed by 4 bases and 5 bases, with 14 bases remaining between them. The CDR3 length is 14 residues. The germline V gene has CDR1 ENHRY and CDR2 SYGVKD. Written as DNA, the CDR3 is TGTGCCATCAGTGCGGAGACCGTGTGGACTGAAGCTTTCTTT. This gives the protein CAISAETVWTEAFF.

This clonotype appeared a few times. This sequence joins TRBV14 and TRBJ2-1, with D possibly called TRBD1 or TRBD2 (5 bases each). V lost 4 bases to trimming and J lost 4 bases, with 11 bases between them. The germline CDR1 and CDR2 sequences are SGHDN and FVKESK. CDR3 length: 14 residues. The CDR3 region is CASSRPGTYNEQFF. The CDR3 bases are TGTGCCAGCAGCCGCCCGGGGACGTACAATGAGCAGTTCTTC.

The rearrangement uses TRBV25-1 and TRBJ1-1, with 7 positions matching TRBD1. Per germline, CDR1 MGHDK and CDR2 SYGVNS. Trimming cost V 8 bases and J 1 base; bases outside gene matches: 10. The length of the CDR3 is 15 residues. The chain's CDR3 is CASSPPTGANTEAFF. The CDR3, as DNA: TGTGCCAGCTCACCACCAACAGGGGCGAACACTGAAGCTTTCTTT.